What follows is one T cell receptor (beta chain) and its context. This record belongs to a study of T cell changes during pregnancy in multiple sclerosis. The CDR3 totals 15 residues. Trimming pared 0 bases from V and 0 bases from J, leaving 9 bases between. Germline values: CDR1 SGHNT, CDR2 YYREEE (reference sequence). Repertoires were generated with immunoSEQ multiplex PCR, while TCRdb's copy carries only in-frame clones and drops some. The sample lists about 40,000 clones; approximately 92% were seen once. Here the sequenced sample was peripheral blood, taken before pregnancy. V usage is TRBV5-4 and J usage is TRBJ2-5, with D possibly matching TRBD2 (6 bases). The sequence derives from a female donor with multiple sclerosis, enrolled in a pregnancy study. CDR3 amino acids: CASSLGGLHQETQYF. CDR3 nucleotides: TGTGCCAGCAGCTTGGGTGGACTACACCAAGAGACCCAGTACTTC.